This T cell receptor (beta chain) was sequenced during a study of circulating CD8 cells and anti-PD-1 response in melanoma. Relative to its sample, this clonotype is medium-sized. As yet, its antigen is unknown. Broader study findings: Previously treated and treatment-naive patients were pooled together. Under 8% of TRB clonotypes were shared between subsets at M1.

Sorting of live CD3+CD8+TCRalphabeta+ cells by PD-1 and/or TIGIT gave four subsets. Using 15 ng of total RNA, TCR libraries were made with the QIAseq Immune Repertoire TCR panel. TCRdb passed the reads through MiXCR, listing each CDR3 protein once. The sample lists some 2,500 distinct CDR3 sequences, 6.5% to 9% occurring once. The specimen was CD8+ T cells from PBMCs, collected at baseline or after one month of anti-PD-1 therapy (not recorded which). This TCR came from a human donor with melanoma.

This CDR3 is CASSGFTDTQYF. The DNA for the CDR3 is TGTGCCAGCTCGGGATTCACAGATACGCAGTATTTT. The gene calls are TRBV7-2 and TRBJ2-3; perhaps TRBD2 as D (5 bases). Trimming removed 8 bases at V and 2 bases at J, with 8 bases between. CDR1 is SGHTA, CDR2 FQGNSA, per germline. This CDR3 comprises 12 residues.